Reported below is one T cell receptor (beta chain). The target of this receptor is not known. No per-base quality is available; no much larger clone lies one base away. TCRbeta CDR3 regions were amplified from genomic DNA by means of the immunoSEQ Assay, a bias-controlled multiplex PCR. Per the authors' processing: The number of nucleated cells in each sample was estimated by amplification of reference gene primers within the assay. To quantify the absolute abundance of each unique TCRbeta CDR3 rearrangement, sequence reads were collapsed and filtered. For each sample, productive Simpson clonality was calculated as the square root of Simpson's diversity index over productive rearrangements. TCRdb's version of the immuneACCESS table is confined to in-frame rearrangements and falls short of the full clone set. An unresolved V gene accounts for under half of the shortfall where checked; the remainder is of unknown origin. V, J and clone size are taken as reported in that table, and D and trimming were inferred from the DNA itself. Within this sample are about 74,000 clones, with 70% to 90% of them counted one time only. The ten most abundant clones make up roughly 2.6% of the sample.

The data were taken from a study of blood T cell repertoires in COVID-19 (dated by TCRdb to 2020 to 2021). For the wider study: Collaborator samples came from the United States, Italy and Spain and covered acute and convalescent phases of COVID-19. The material from the prospective study consisted of cDNA or gDNA derived from T cells, B-cell-depleted T cells, or PBMCs. HLA class I and class II types, where available, came from metadata supplied by the sample provider rather than from assay-based typing. The repertoires were released in a freely available public database intended as a resource for research on the immune response to SARS-CoV-2. Subjects who had been exposed to COVID-19, were actively infected with it, or had recovered from it provided the deeply sampled blood TCRbeta repertoires that made up the dataset. A de-identified subject ID, COVID-19 status, age in years and sex were almost always included in the sample metadata. The samples were drawn from two sources: the first 160 participants of the ongoing ImmuneRACE study, and some 1,300 subjects contributed by 6 global collaborators.

Each collaborating institution followed its own protocols to collect whole blood in K2EDTA tubes. For TCRbeta analysis, collaborators shipped samples as frozen whole blood, isolated PBMCs, or DNA extracted from either of those sample types. From the germline V gene, CDR1 is SGHRS and CDR2 is YFSETQ. Trimming removed 1 base from V and 3 bases from J, leaving 13 bases between the germline ends. Taken from cysteine to phenylalanine, the CDR3 has 15 residues. Left in the record is the CDR3 DNA by itself, 45 bases read in frame from the first base. Broader findings and caveats from the paper: The quantity of clinical and demographic metadata differed by source and by participant and was supplied without curation.

Sequenced material: peripheral blood. This receptor was identified in a man in his 70s with active or convalescent COVID-19. The sequence is built from TRBV5-1 and TRBJ2-5, with TRBD1 perhaps the D gene, on 5 matching bases. Here the CDR3 is given as CASSLSAREEETQYF. The sequenced DNA: TGCGCCAGCAGCTTGTCGGCCAGGGAAGAAGAGACCCAGTACTTC.